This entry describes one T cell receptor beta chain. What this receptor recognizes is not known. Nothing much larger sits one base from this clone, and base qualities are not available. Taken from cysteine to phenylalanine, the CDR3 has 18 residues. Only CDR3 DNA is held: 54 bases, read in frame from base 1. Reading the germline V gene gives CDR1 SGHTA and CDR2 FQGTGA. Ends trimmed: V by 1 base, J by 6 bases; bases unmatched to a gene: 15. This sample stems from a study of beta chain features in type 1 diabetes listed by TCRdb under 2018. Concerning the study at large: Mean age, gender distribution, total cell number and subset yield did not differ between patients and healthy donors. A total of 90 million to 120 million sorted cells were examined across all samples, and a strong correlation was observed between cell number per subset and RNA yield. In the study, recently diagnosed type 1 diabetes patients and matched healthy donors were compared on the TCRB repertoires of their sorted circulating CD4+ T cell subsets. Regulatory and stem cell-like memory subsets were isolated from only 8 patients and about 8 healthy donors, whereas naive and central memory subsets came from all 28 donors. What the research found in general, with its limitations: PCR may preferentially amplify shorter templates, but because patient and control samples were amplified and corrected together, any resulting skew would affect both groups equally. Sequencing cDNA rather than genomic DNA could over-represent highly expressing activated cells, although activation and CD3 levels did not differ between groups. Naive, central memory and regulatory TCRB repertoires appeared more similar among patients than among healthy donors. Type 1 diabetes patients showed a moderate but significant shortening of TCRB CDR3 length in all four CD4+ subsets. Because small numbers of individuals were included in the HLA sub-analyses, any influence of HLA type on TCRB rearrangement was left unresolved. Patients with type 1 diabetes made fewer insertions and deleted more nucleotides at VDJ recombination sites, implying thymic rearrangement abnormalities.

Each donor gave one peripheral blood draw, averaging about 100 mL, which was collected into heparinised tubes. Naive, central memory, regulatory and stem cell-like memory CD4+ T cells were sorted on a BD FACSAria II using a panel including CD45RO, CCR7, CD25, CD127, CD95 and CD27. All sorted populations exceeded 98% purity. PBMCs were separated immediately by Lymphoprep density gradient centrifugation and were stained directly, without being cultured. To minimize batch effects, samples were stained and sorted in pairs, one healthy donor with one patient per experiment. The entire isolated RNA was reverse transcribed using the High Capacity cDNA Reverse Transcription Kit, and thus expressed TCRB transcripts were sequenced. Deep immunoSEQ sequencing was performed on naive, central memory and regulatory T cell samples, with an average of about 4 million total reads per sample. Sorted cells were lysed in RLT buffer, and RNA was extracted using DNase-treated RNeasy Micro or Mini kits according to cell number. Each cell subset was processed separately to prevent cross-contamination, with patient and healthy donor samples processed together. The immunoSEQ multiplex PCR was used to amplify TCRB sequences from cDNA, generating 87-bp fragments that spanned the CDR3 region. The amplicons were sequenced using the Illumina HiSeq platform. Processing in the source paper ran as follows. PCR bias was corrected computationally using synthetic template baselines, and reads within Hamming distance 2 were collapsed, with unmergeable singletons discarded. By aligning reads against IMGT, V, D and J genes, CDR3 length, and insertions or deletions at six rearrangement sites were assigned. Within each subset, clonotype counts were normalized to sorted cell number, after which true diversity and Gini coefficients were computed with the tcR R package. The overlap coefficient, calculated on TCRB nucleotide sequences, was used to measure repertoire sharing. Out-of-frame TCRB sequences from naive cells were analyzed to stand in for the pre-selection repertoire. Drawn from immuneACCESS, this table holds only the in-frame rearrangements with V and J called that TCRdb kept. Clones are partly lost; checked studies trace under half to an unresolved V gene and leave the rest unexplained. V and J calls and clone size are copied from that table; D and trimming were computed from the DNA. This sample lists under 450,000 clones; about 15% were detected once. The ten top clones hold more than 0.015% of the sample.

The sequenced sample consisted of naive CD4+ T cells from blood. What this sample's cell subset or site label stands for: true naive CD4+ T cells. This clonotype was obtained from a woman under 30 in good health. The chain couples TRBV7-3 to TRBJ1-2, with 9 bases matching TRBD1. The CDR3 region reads CASSLKGSSGTGGNGYTF. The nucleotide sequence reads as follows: TGTGCCAGCAGCTTAAAAGGCAGCTCCGGAACAGGGGGCAATGGCTACACCTTC.